This T cell receptor beta chain is from a study of T cell responses to AZD1222 COVID-19 vaccine. This table comes from immunoSEQ multiplex PCR, and its TCRdb copy is limited to in-frame clones, with some not included. Seen here are roughly 150,000 clones, about 93% observed once, and the top ten hold about 5%. Germline V gene lookup returns CDR1 LGHNA and CDR2 YNFKEQ. Trimming took 1 base from V and 6 from J, leaving 7 bases between them. This CDR3 is built from 13 residues. This clone was observed a single time. The sequence came from an adult in good health. This chain connects TRBV4-2 to TRBJ1-5; D is undetermined. Specimen: peripheral blood, collected on day 0 of AZD1222 vaccination. The DNA of the CDR3 is TGTGCCAGCAGCCAAGCTCTAGGTCAGCCCCAGCATTTT. Its translation is CASSQALGQPQHF.